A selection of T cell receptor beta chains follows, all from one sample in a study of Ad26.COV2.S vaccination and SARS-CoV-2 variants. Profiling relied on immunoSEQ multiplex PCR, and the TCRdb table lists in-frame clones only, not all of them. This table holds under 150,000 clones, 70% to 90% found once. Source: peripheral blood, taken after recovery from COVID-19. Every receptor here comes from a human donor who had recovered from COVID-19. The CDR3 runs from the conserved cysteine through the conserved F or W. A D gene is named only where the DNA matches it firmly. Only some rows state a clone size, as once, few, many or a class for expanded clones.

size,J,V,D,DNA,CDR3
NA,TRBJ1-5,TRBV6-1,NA,TGTGCCAGCAGTGAAACGGGTCTACCCAATCAGCCCCAGCATTTT,CASSETGLPNQPQHF
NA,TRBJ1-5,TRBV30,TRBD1,TGTGCCTGGAGCGCAGGGGGAACTCAGCCCCAGCATTTT,CAWSAGGTQPQHF
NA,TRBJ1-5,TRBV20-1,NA,TGCAGTGCTAGTGGGGGGGAGTGGCAGCCCCAGCATTTT,CSASGGEWQPQHF
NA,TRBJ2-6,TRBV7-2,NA,TGTGCCAGCAGCTTAATAGGTGTAACTGGGGCCAACGTCCTGACTTTC,CASSLIGVTGANVLTF
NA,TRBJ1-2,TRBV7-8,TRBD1,TGTGCCAGCAGCTTCCAGAAACAGGGGACGTTGGGTGGCTACACCTTC,CASSFQKQGTLGGYTF
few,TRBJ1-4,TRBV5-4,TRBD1,TGTGCCAGCAGCTTATCCGGGACAGGGAACGAAAAACTGTTTTTT,CASSLSGTGNEKLFF
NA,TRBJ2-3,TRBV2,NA,TGTGCCAGCAGCAATGGGGGCACAGATACGCAGTATTTT,CASSNGGTDTQYF
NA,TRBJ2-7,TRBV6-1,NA,TGTGCCAGCAGTGAGGGCGGGTTGCCCTACGAGCAGTACTTC,CASSEGGLPYEQYF
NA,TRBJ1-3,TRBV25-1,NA,TGTGCCAGCACCCGGGGGGGGTTAGGGGGCACCATATATTTT,CASTRGGLGGTIYF
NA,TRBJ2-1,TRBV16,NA,TGTGCCAGCAGCCAACGAGACCCCTTTAATGAGCAGTTCTTC,CASSQRDPFNEQFF
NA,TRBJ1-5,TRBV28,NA,TGTGCCAGCAGTAAGGGCGGGGGAGGGAAGCAGCCCCAGCATTTT,CASSKGGGGKQPQHF
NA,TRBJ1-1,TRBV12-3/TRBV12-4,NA,TGTGCCAGCAGTTTCGGGGAGGCGGTCGCTTTCTTT,CASSFGEAVAFF
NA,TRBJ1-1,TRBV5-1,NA,TGCGCCAGCAGTGGGATGGAAAACACTGAAGCTTTCTTT,CASSGMENTEAFF
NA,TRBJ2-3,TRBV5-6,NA,TGTGCCAGCAGCTCCTTTGCACGGGCAACAGATACGCAGTATTTT,CASSSFARATDTQYF
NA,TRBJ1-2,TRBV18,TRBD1,TGTGCCAGCTCTCGCAGACAGGGGAATGAGGGCTATGGCTACACCTTC,CASSRRQGNEGYGYTF
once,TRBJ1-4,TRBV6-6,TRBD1,TGTGCCAGCAGTGCCCACGGGACAGGGAATGAAAAACTGTTTTTT,CASSAHGTGNEKLFF
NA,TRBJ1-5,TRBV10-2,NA,TGCGCCAGCAGTGTGGACAATCAGCCCCAGCATTTT,CASSVDNQPQHF
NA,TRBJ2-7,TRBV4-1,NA,TGCGCCAGCAGCCCCTTAACCGGGAAGTCGTACGAGCAGTACTTC,CASSPLTGKSYEQYF
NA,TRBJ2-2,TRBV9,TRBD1,TGTGCCAGCAGCGTAGTAGGGGGCGATGGCGGGGAGCTGTTTTTT,CASSVVGGDGGELFF